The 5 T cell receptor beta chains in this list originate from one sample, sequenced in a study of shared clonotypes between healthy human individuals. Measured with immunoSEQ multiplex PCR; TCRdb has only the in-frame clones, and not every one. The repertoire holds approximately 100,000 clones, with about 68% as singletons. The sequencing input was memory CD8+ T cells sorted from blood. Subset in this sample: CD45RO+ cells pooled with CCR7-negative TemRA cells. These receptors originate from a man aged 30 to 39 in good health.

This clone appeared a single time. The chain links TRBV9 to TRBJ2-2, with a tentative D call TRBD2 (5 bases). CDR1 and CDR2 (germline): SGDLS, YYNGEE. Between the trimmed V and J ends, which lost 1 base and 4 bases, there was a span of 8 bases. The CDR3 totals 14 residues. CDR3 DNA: TGTGCCAGCAGCGTAAACGGAGGCACCGGGGAGCTGTTTTTT. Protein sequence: CASSVNGGTGELFF.

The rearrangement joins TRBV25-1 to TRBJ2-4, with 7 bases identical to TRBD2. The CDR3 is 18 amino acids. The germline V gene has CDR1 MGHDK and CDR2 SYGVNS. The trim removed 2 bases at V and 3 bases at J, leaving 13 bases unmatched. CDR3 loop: CASSESGEGRGGKNIQYF. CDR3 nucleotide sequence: TGTGCCAGCAGTGAAAGCGGGGAAGGAAGGGGAGGCAAAAACATTCAGTACTTC.

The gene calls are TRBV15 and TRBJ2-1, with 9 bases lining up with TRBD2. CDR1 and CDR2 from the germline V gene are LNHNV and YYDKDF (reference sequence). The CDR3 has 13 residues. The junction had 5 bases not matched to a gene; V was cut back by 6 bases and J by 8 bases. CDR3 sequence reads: CATRVAGEDEQFF. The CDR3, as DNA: TGTGCCACCAGGGTAGCGGGAGAGGATGAGCAGTTCTTC.

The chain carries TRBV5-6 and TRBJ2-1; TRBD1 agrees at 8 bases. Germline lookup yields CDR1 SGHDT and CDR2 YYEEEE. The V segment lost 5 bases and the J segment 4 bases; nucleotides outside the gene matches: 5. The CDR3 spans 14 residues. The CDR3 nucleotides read TGTGCCAGCAGTCGCGGGACAGGTTACAATGAGCAGTTCTTC. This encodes CASSRGTGYNEQFF.

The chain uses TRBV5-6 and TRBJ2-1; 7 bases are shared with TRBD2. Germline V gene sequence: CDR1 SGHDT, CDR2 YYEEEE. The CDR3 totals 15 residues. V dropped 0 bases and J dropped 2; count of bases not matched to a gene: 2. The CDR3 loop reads CASSLGGSAYNEQFF. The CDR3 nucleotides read TGTGCCAGCAGCTTGGGCGGGAGCGCCTACAATGAGCAGTTCTTC.